Listed below are T cell receptor beta chains from one sample, sequenced in a study of CD8 T cells in ankylosing spondylitis. TCRdb itself ran the 5' RACE reads through MiXCR, one entry per CDR3 protein. The sample consists of 310,000 or so distinct CDR3 sequences, around 20% of them appearing once. Material: blood, either unsorted or a sorted T cell fraction (not recorded which). Receptors originate from a male donor with ankylosing spondylitis or in good health (not recorded which). Both conserved end residues are part of each CDR3. The size entry is marked missing in some rows and otherwise reads once, few, many or a size class.

V	size	J	CDR3
TRBV10-3	NA	TRBJ1-2	CAIRRDSANYGYTF
TRBV9	NA	TRBJ2-5	CASSGTHQETQYF
TRBV5-1	many	TRBJ2-3	CASKGELTDTQYF
TRBV20-1	NA	TRBJ1-3	CSASAGTGLNTIYF
TRBV12-3/TRBV12-4	few	TRBJ1-5	CASRPGISNQPQHF
TRBV5-4	many	TRBJ1-1	CASSLRDRVTEAFF
TRBV29-1	few	TRBJ2-2	CSVRTSDLNTGELFF
TRBV28	NA	TRBJ2-3	CASRTGGVGDTQYF
TRBV29-1	NA	TRBJ1-1	CSVRDRDYTEAFF
TRBV27	few	TRBJ2-1	CASSLQGFGGEQFF
TRBV5-1	NA	TRBJ1-2	CASSTEGSNYGYTF
TRBV5-1	NA	TRBJ2-1	CASSLGLAGSGQFF
TRBV5-5	few	TRBJ1-2	CASSSRDTYYTF
TRBV5-1	few	TRBJ2-1	CASSPRTSGGPTYNEQFF
TRBV10-3	few	TRBJ2-2	CAISSGLITGELFF
TRBV29-1	few	TRBJ2-2	CSGTDLPNTGELFF
TRBV4-2	many	TRBJ2-1	CASSQDGPSGGSYNEQFF
TRBV5-1	many	TRBJ2-5	CASSFGPGETQYF
TRBV10-3	few	TRBJ2-5	CAISESGQGLETQYF
TRBV12-3/TRBV12-4	many	TRBJ2-1	CASSSSGGAYEQFF
TRBV2	NA	TRBJ2-3	CASSTSGSSGTDTQYF
TRBV20-1	once	TRBJ2-1	CSAPFTSGRFNEQFF
TRBV12-3/TRBV12-4	many	TRBJ2-3	CASSSRGLARASTDTQYF
TRBV7-2	few	TRBJ2-3	CASTTRDYSSTDTQYF
TRBV3-1	NA	TRBJ1-2	CASSQVRGSGYTF
TRBV7-3	few	TRBJ2-5	CASSLDRDQETQYF
TRBV10-2	few	TRBJ2-1	CASSESRLYNNEQFF
TRBV6-5	few	TRBJ2-3	CASSYLGLHTDTQYF
TRBV3-1	NA	TRBJ1-1	CASSQAGANTEAFF
TRBV7-2	few	TRBJ2-3	CASSRGNRDTDTQYF
TRBV20-1	many	TRBJ2-1	CSRLAGGGKGGEQFF
TRBV29-1	NA	TRBJ2-3	CSVGARPDTQYF
TRBV5-1	few	TRBJ2-5	CASYRGGNQETQYF
TRBV14	NA	TRBJ2-3	CASSQGWRGGRTDTQYF
TRBV12-3/TRBV12-4	NA	TRBJ1-6	CASRENSPLHF
TRBV24-1	NA	TRBJ1-1	CATSDAGFPEAFF
TRBV2	NA	TRBJ1-1	CASSELGGTEAFF
TRBV15	few	TRBJ2-1	CATSGPNNEQFF
TRBV15	many	TRBJ2-1	CATSRERPGTGYNEQFF
TRBV15	NA	TRBJ2-5	CATSRQDRKETQYF
TRBV5-1	NA	TRBJ2-3	CASSLVAPASTDTQYF
TRBV20-1	many	TRBJ2-5	CSAERETQYF
TRBV25-1	many	TRBJ1-4	CASSYRETTNEKLFF
TRBV12-3/TRBV12-4	NA	TRBJ2-3	CASSPTSSGRADTQYF
TRBV12-3/TRBV12-4	NA	TRBJ1-6	CASSLIAGHSPLHF
TRBV29-1	NA	TRBJ2-3	CSVGGALGGLTDTQYF
TRBV29-1	NA	TRBJ2-1	CSVEWGSSYNEQFF
TRBV5-1	NA	TRBJ2-3	CASSSREGVTDTQYF
TRBV9	NA	TRBJ2-1	CASSVALQGSYNEQFF
TRBV29-1	few	TRBJ2-5	CSVRWNKGMETQYF
TRBV20-1	few	TRBJ2-2	CSARDPLQADTGELFF
TRBV6-1	NA	TRBJ1-2	CASSFTGNYGYTF